This T cell receptor beta chain was sequenced for a study of cytomegalovirus exposure and HLA in healthy donors. Trimming cost V 9 bases and J 7 bases, with 18 bases left between them. Germline loops: CDR1 LNHDA, CDR2 SQIVND (reference sequence). The CDR3 has 13 amino acids. 13 Jbeta primers and 60 Vbeta primers were used for the PCR. Some clones are missing from TCRdb's copy, which holds only in-frame ones; the method was immunoSEQ multiplex PCR. This repertoire shows 120,000 to 150,000 clones, roughly 79% found once; its top ten account for more than 0.75%. This clone has a single count. Source material: PBMCs. The TCR sequence derives from a man in his late teens or twenties in good health and CMV-seronegative. The V gene is TRBV19, the J gene TRBJ1-2; perhaps TRBD1 as D (6 bases). CDR3 residues: CASTLQGRRGYTF. CDR3 DNA: TGTGCCAGCACGCTACAGGGAAGACGTGGCTACACCTTC.